A selection of T cell receptor beta chains follows, all from one sample in a study of control samples from healthy donors and cancer patients. The repertoire was sequenced with immunoSEQ multiplex PCR; TCRdb's copy has only in-frame clones and lacks some. The table records approximately 100,000 clones, more than 75% of them present only once. Sequenced material: blood. The origin of the receptors is a woman in her 40s in good health. Each CDR3 is given with its conserved first and last residue. The D gene is left open where the match is weak. Some rows have no size entry. The others give once, few or many, or a class for an expanded clone.

>once|TRBV6-1|TRBD1|TRBJ1-4
TGTGCCAGCAGTGAGCAGACACAGGGGATTGGTGAAAAACTGTTTTTT
CASSEQTQGIGEKLFF
>NA|TRBV18|NA|TRBJ1-3
TGTGCCAGCTCACCCCAGATGAATTCTGGAAACACCATATATTTT
CASSPQMNSGNTIYF
>NA|TRBV14|NA|TRBJ2-6
TGTGCCAGCAGCCAACGCAGGGCCAACGTCCTGACTTTC
CASSQRRANVLTF
>NA|TRBV21-1|NA|TRBJ1-2
TGTGCCAGCAGCCCCCCCCCGCCCCCAGCTTATGGCTACACCTTC
CASSPPPPPAYGYTF
>NA|TRBV10-2|NA|TRBJ1-1
TGCGCCAGCAGTGACAGGGGCCGCACTGAAGCTTTCTTT
CASSDRGRTEAFF
>NA|TRBV15|NA|TRBJ2-4
TGTGCCACCAGCAGAATGGGGGATCTAGCCAAAAACATTCAGTACTTC
CATSRMGDLAKNIQYF
>NA|TRBV6-2/TRBV6-3|NA|TRBJ1-5
TGTGCCAGCAGTTTCCTCGGATTGGGGAGCAATCAGCCCCAGCATTTT
CASSFLGLGSNQPQHF
>NA|TRBV5-1|NA|TRBJ2-6
TGCGCCAGCGGGGCAGTAAGGCTCGCTGGGGCCAACGTCCTGACTTTC
CASGAVRLAGANVLTF
>NA|TRBV7-2|TRBD1|TRBJ2-7
TGTGCCAGCAGCCTTGGACAGGGGGCGCGATACGAGCAGTACTTC
CASSLGQGARYEQYF
>few|TRBV4-3|NA|TRBJ2-3
TGCGCCAGCAGCCAAGAACGAGCGGCGGCCCGCACAGATACGCAGTATTTT
CASSQERAAARTDTQYF
>NA|TRBV12-3/TRBV12-4|NA|TRBJ2-5
TGTGCCAGCAGTTTCAGTGAGACCCAGTACTTC
CASSFSETQYF
>NA|TRBV27|NA|TRBJ1-6
TGTGCCAGCAGGCCAAGGGCAATGGGGCCCCTCCACTTT
CASRPRAMGPLHF
>NA|TRBV6-2/TRBV6-3|TRBD1|TRBJ2-7
TGTGCCAGCACCCCACTGGACAGGGCCGAGCAGTACTTC
CASTPLDRAEQYF
>NA|TRBV2|NA|TRBJ2-2
TGTGCCAGCAGGGCGGCCACCGGGGAGCTGTTTTTT
CASRAATGELFF
>NA|TRBV6-2/TRBV6-3|NA|TRBJ2-5
TGTGCCAGCAGTTACCGGGGGACAAAGCAAGAGACCCAGTACTTC
CASSYRGTKQETQYF
>NA|TRBV6-5|NA|TRBJ1-4
TGTGCCAGCAGTCCTTCGACCCTAACTAATGAAAAACTGTTTTTT
CASSPSTLTNEKLFF
>NA|TRBV3-1/TRBV3-2|TRBD2|TRBJ2-5
TGTGCCAGTGGGAGTAGCGGGGGGGCCGCCCAAGAGACCCAGTACTTC
CASGSSGGAAQETQYF
>few|TRBV6-1|NA|TRBJ1-5
TGTGCCAGCAGTGAAATGTTGGCAGGCTCCCAGCCCCAGCATTTT
CASSEMLAGSQPQHF
>few|TRBV20-1|TRBD1|TRBJ1-2
TGCAGTGCGAGTGGGTTGGACAGGGGCGGGTATGGCTACACCTTC
CSASGLDRGGYGYTF
>NA|TRBV25-1|NA|TRBJ1-4
TGTGCCAGCAGTGAACATCCCAAGGGGGGTGAAAAACTGTTTTTT
CASSEHPKGGEKLFF
>NA|TRBV9|NA|TRBJ1-2
TGTGCCAGCAGCCCCTTAACAGAGAACTATGGCTACACCTTC
CASSPLTENYGYTF
>NA|TRBV27|TRBD1|TRBJ1-4
TGTGCCAGCAGTTTAAAGGGGACAGGGGGCGAGAAACTGTTTTTT
CASSLKGTGGEKLFF
>NA|TRBV23-1|TRBD1|TRBJ1-5
TGCGCCAGCAAGTTTCGTAAAACCGGGACAGGGGAGTTTTGCCAGCCCCAGCATTTT
CASKFRKTGTGEFCQPQHF
>NA|TRBV18|NA|TRBJ1-2
TGTGCCAGCTCACCACCCGCAGGGGAGGGCTATGGCTACACCTTC
CASSPPAGEGYGYTF
>NA|TRBV5-1|NA|TRBJ1-3
TGCGCCAGCAGCTTCCGGGGGGGCGAAGGAAACACCATATATTTT
CASSFRGGEGNTIYF
>NA|TRBV6-5|NA|TRBJ1-4
TGTGCCAGCAGTTACTCGGCGAAGGGCCAGAATGAAAAACTGTTTTTT
CASSYSAKGQNEKLFF